This T cell receptor beta chain appears in the sequencing data of a study of cytomegalovirus exposure and HLA in healthy donors. The study's findings and limits: Some TCR beta chains (roughly 160 of them) were listed as cytomegalovirus-associated. Some public TCRs appeared in many individuals, while most sequences were rare. Diagnosis of cytomegalovirus status made by the classifier reportedly showed high specificity and sensitivity.

On this clone: Its cognate antigen is unknown.

TCRdb keeps only in-frame clones here, not all; method: immunoSEQ multiplex PCR. The table has about 120,000 clones, approximately 88% seen once. CDR1 is MNHEY and CDR2 is SMNVEV in the germline V gene (reference sequence). The CDR3 consists of 16 residues. With 3 bases clipped from V and 0 bases from J, the junction kept 6 bases outside the gene matches. Sequencing used PBMCs. The chain employs TRBV27 and TRBJ2-3; the match to TRBD2 covers 7 bases. This TCR came from a man aged 18-30 years in good health and CMV-seronegative. The CDR3 spells CASSFFWGGSTDTQYF. In DNA, the CDR3 is TGTGCCAGCAGTTTCTTTTGGGGGGGGAGCACAGATACGCAGTATTTT.